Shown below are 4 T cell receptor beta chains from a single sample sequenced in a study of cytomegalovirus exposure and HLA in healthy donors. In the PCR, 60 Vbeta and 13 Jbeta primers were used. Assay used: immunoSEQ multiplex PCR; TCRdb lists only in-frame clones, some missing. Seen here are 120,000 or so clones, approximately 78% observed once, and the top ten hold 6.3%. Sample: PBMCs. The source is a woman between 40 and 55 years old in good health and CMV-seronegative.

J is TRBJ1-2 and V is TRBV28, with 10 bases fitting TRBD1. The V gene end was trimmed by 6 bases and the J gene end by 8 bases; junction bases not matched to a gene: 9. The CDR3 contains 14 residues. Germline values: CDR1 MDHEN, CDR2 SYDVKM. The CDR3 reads CASRSPGQGYGYTF. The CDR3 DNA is TGTGCCAGCAGGTCTCCGGGACAGGGGTACGGCTACACCTTC.

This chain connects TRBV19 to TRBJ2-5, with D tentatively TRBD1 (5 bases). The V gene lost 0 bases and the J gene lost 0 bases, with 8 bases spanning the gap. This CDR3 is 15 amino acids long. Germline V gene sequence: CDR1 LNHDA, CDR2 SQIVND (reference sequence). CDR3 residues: CASSIEGRDQETQYF. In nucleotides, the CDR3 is TGTGCCAGTAGTATAGAGGGCAGGGACCAAGAGACCCAGTACTTC.

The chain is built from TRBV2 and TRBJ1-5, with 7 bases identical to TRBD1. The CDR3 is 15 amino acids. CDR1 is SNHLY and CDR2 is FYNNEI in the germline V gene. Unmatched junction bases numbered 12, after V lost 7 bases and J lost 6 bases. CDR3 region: CASTYRGQFSQPQHF. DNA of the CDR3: TGTGCCAGCACCTACAGGGGACAATTCAGTCAGCCCCAGCATTTT.

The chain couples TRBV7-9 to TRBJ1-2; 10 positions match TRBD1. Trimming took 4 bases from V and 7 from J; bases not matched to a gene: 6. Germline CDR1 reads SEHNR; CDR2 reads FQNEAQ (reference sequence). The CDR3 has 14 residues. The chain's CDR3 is CASSSTGGVGGYTF. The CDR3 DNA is TGTGCCAGCAGCTCGACAGGGGGCGTTGGTGGCTACACCTTC.